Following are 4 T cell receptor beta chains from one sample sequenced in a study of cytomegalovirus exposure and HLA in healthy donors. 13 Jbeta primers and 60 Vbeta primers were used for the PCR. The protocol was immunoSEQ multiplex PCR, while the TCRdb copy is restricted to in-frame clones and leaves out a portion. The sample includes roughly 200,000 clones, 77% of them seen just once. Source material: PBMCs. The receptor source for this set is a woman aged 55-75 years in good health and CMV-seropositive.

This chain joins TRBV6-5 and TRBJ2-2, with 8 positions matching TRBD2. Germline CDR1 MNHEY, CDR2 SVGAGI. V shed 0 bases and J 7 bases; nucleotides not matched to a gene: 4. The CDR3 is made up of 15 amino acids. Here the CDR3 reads CASSYSNRGGGELFF. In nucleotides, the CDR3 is TGTGCCAGCAGTTACTCGAATCGGGGGGGCGGGGAGCTGTTTTTT.

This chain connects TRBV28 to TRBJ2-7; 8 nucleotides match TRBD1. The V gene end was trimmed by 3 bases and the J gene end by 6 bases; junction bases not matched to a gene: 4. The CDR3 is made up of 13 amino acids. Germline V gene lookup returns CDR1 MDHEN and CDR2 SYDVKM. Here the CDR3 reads CASSFGTGPEQYF. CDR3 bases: TGTGCCAGCAGTTTCGGGACAGGCCCCGAGCAGTACTTC.

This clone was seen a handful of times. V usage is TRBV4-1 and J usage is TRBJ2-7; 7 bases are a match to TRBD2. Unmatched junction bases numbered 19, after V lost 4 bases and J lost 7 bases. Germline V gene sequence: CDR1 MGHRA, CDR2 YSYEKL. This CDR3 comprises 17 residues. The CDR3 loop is CASSPHPGTNPRLEQYF. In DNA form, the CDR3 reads TGCGCCAGCAGCCCCCACCCCGGGACTAACCCCCGTTTGGAGCAGTACTTC.

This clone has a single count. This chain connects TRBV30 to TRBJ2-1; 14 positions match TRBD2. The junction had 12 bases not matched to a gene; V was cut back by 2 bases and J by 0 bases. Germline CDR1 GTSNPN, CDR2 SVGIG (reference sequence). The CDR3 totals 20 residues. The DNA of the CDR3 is TGTGCCTGGAGTAAAGACCGGACTAGCGGGGGGTCCACCTCCTACAATGAGCAGTTCTTC. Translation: CAWSKDRTSGGSTSYNEQFF.